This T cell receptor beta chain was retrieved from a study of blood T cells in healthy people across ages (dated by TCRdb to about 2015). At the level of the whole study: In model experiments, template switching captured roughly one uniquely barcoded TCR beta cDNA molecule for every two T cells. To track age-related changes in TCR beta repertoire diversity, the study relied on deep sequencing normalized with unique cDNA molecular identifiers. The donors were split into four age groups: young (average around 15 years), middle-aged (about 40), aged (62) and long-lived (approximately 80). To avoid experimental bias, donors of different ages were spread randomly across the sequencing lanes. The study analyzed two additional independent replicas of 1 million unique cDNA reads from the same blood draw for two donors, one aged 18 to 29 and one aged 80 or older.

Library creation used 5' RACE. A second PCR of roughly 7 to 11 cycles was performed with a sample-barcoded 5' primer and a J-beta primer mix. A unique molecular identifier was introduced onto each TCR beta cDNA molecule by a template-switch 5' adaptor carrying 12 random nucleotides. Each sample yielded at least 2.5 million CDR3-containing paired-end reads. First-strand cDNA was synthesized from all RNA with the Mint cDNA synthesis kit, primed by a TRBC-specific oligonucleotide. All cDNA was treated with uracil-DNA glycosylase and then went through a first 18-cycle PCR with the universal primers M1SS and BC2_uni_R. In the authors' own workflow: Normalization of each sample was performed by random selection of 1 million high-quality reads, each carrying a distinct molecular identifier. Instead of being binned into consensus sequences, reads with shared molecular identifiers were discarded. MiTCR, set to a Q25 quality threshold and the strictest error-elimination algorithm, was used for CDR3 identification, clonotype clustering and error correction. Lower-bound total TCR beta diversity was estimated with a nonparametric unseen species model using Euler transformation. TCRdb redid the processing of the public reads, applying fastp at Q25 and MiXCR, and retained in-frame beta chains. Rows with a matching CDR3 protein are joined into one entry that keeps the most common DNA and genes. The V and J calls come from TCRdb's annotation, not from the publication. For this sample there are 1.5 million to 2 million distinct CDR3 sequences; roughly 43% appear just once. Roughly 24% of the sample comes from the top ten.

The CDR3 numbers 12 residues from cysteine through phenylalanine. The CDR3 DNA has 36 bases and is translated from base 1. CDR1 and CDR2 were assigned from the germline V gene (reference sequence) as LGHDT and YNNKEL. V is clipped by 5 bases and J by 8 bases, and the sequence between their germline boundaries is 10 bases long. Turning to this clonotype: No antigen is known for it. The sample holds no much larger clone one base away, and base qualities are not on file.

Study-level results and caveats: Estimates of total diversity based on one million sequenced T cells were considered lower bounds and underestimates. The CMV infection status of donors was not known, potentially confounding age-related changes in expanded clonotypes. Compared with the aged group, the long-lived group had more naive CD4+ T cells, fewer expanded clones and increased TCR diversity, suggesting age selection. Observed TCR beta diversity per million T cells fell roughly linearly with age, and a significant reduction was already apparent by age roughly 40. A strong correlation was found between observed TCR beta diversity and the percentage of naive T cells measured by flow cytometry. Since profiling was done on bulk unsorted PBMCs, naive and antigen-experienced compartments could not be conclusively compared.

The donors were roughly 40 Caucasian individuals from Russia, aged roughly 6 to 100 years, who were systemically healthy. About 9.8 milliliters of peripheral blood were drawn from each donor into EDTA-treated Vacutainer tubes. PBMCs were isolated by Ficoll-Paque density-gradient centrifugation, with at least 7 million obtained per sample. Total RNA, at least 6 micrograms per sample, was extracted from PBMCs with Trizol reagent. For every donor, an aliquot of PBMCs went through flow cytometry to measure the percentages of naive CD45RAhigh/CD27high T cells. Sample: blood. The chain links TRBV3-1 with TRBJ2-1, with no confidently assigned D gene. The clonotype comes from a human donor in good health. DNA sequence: TGTGCCAGCAGCTTTAGAAGGGATGAGCAGTTCTTC. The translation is CASSFRRDEQFF.